Sequencing of this TCR beta chain was carried out in a study of T cell responses to AZD1222 COVID-19 vaccine. Whole-study findings and limits: The sample set comprised mostly white British donors with more females, and clonal diversity was possibly underestimated.

Note on this clone: Its cognate antigen is unknown.

Repertoires were generated with immunoSEQ multiplex PCR, while TCRdb's copy carries only in-frame clones and drops some. This repertoire shows about 98,000 clones, roughly 86% found once; its top ten account for 5%. The sequence was obtained from an adult in good health. Material: peripheral blood, obtained on day 0 of AZD1222 vaccination.

CDR3 protein: CASSRERGYEQYF. The CDR3 DNA sequence: TGTGCCAGCAGTAGGGAGAGGGGCTACGAGCAGTACTTC. The chain carries TRBV6-5 and TRBJ2-7; either TRBD1 or TRBD2 may supply D (5 bases each). Trimming removed 5 bases from V and 3 bases from J, with 11 bases in between. The length of the CDR3 is 13 residues. Germline V CDR1 and CDR2: MNHEY, SVGAGI.